This record looks at one T cell receptor (beta chain) sequence and its context. At one boundary the junction diverges from the germline segment, which might be a read error. The source of the sample is a study of tumor-infiltrating lymphocytes in primary liver carcinoma. Total RNA amounting to roughly 480 ng was the source from which TCR beta cDNA was made with a constant-region primer. Modified slightly, ARM-PCR produced TCR beta libraries over three nested multiplex PCR rounds. A C-beta reverse primer and TRBV1-TRBV30 forward primers served in each of the first two PCR rounds, at 10 cycles apiece. MiXCR, run by TCRdb on the multiplex PCR reads, gives a single entry per CDR3 protein. In the table there are about 330,000 distinct CDR3 sequences, almost 65% of which are singletons. The CDR3 is made up of 12 amino acids. Germline CDR1 SGHAT, CDR2 FQNNGV. Unsorted whole blood yielded the blood RNA, and germline DNA was also extracted.

Sequencing was carried out using peripheral blood. This clonotype was sampled from a middle-aged man with primary liver carcinoma and hepatitis B virus infection. The chain has TRBV11-2 and TRBJ2-1; D is unresolved. In DNA, the CDR3 is TGTGCCAGCAGCTCCGGGTACAATGACCAGTTCTTC. It yields the protein CASSSGYNDQFF.